The source of this T cell receptor (beta chain) is a study of neurological immune-mediated disorders. It was by 5'RACE with 10-nucleotide random UMIs that the cDNA was made. TCRdb re-called the 5' RACE reads through MiXCR, storing one row per CDR3 protein. The sample lists fewer than 25,000 distinct CDR3 sequences, around 15% seen once, with around 15% in the top ten. Unsorted libraries were derived from 2 million PBMCs stored at -80 C. The CDR3 spans 11 residues. The V gene lost 6 bases and the J gene lost 6 bases, with 7 bases spanning the gap. Germline lookup yields CDR1 LGHDT and CDR2 YNNKEL (reference sequence). This clonotype was seen repeatedly, ten times or more. Its antigen is unidentified. Study conclusions and caveats: Multiple sclerosis, the disease with the least TCR clonal expansion, fell below healthy controls, whereas HTLV-1-associated myelopathy showed the most.

What was sequenced was PBMCs. The receptor was derived from a woman between 35 and 50 years old with HTLV-1-associated myelopathy (HAM/TSP). This chain connects TRBV3-1 to TRBJ2-3; perhaps TRBD1 as D (5 bases). This chain's CDR3 is CASSNRDTQYF. The CDR3 bases are TGTGCCAGCAGTAACAGGGATACGCAGTATTTT.